The source of this T cell receptor (beta chain) is a study of cytomegalovirus exposure and HLA in healthy donors. Study summary: HLA-typed donors were the source of around 77 million unique TCRs held in an early data release. Falling in the Caucasian-associated ancestry cluster were about four fifths of some 400 genotyped donors.

In the PCR, 60 Vbeta and 13 Jbeta primers were used. Measured with immunoSEQ multiplex PCR; TCRdb has only the in-frame clones, and not every one. The sample yields roughly 200,000 clones, 81% seen once. Concerning this clone itself: Its antigen is currently unknown.

Everyone who donated was a healthy bone marrow donor. Findings and caveats of the study: Later analysis suggested links between common viral pathogens and several top significant clusters.

This receptor was identified in a man aged 35-49 years in good health and CMV-seropositive. Specimen: PBMCs.

The CDR3 spells CASSPPGGNSYEQYF. In DNA form, the CDR3 reads TGTGCCAGCTCACCACCGGGGGGGAACTCCTACGAGCAGTACTTC. The chain recombines TRBV18 with TRBJ2-7; the match to TRBD2 covers 7 bases. The germline CDR1 and CDR2 sequences are KGHSH and LQKENI. Trimming at V came to 0 bases and at J to 0 bases, leaving 2 bases not matched to a gene. This CDR3 comprises 15 residues.